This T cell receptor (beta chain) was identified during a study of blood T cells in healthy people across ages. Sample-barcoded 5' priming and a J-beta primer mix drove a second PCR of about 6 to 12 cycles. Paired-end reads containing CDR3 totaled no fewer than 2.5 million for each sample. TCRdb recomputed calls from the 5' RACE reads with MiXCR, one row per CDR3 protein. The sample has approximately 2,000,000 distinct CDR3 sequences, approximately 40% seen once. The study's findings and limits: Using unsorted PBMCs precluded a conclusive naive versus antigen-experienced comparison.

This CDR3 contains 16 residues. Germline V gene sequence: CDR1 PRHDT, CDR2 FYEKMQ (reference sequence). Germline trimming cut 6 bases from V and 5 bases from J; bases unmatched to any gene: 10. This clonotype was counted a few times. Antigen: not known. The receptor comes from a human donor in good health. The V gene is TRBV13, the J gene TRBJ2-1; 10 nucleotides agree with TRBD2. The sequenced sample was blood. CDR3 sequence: CASSLMGLAGDNEQFF. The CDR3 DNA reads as TGTGCCAGCAGTCTAATGGGCCTAGCGGGGGACAATGAGCAGTTCTTC.